This T cell receptor (beta chain) was identified during a study of cytomegalovirus exposure and HLA in healthy donors. 60 Vbeta and 13 Jbeta primers were used in PCR. Clones were read by immunoSEQ multiplex PCR, and TCRdb kept only the in-frame ones, dropping some. Of 130,000 to 150,000 clones listed, 72% are singletons. The receptor was derived from a man aged 35 to 55 in good health and CMV-seronegative. Material for sequencing was PBMCs.

Written as DNA, the CDR3 is TGTGCCAGCAGCCGGCGGTTTGTCAATGAGCAGTTCTTC. Translated: CASSRRFVNEQFF. The chain links TRBV7-2 to TRBJ2-1; D gene ambiguous. The V end lost 5 bases, the J end lost 6 bases, and 11 bases lay between the germline ends. The CDR3 length is 13 residues. The germline V gene encodes CDR1 SGHTA and CDR2 FQGNSA. Based on the CDR3 plus reference TRBV7-2 and TRBJ2-1, the full variable domain is GAGVSQSPSNKVTEKGKDVELRCDPISGHTALYWYRQSLGQGLEFLIYFQGNSAPDKSGLPSDRFSAERTGGSVSTLTIQRTQQEDSAVYLCASSRRFVNEQFFGPGTRLTVL.